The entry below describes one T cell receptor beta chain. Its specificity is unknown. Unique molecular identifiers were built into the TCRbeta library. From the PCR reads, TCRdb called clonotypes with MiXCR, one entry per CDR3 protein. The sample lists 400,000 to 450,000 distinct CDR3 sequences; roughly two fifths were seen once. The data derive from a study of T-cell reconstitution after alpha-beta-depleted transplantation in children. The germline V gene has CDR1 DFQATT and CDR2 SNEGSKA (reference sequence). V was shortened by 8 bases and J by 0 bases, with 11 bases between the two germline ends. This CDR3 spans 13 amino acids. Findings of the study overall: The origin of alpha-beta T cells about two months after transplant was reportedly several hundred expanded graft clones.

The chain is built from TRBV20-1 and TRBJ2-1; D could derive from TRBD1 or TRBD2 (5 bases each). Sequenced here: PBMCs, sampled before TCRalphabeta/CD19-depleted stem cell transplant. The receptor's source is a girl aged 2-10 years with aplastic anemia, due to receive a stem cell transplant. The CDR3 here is CSRGGTSYNEQFF. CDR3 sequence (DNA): TGCAGTCGGGGCGGAACCTCCTACAATGAGCAGTTCTTC.